These 29 T cell receptor beta chains were sequenced from one sample in a study of neurological immune-mediated disorders. TCRdb processed the 5' RACE reads anew with MiXCR; each CDR3 protein has one entry. The table has tens of thousands of distinct CDR3 sequences, 6.5% to 7.5% seen once. The sample taken for sequencing was CD4+ T cells from blood. Receptor source: a man aged 50 to 60 in good health.

This clonotype has ten or more counts. The CDR3 DNA reads as TGTGCCAGCAGCTTAGCCGACATGGGTGAGCAGTTCTTC. Its protein is CASSLADMGEQFF. V is TRBV7-9 and J is TRBJ2-1; D is ambiguous. The V end lost 0 bases, the J end lost 9 bases, and 9 bases lay between the germline ends. The CDR3 covers 13 residues. In germline, CDR1 is SEHNR, CDR2 FQNEAQ (reference sequence).

The chain has TRBV28 and TRBJ2-7; D possibly matches TRBD1 or TRBD2 (5 bases each). The V gene's germline CDR1 is MDHEN and CDR2 SYDVKM. V lost 5 bases to trimming and J lost 0 bases, with 11 bases between them. The CDR3 loop spans 14 amino acids. The CDR3 sequence is CASSEGGASYEQYF. CDR3 in DNA: TGTGCCAGCAGTGAGGGTGGGGCCTCCTACGAGCAGTACTTC.

This clonotype has a count of ten or more. The chain is built from TRBV27 and TRBJ1-5; the D gene is possibly TRBD1 (6 bases). The germline V gene has CDR1 MNHEY and CDR2 SMNVEV (reference sequence). V was cut by 5 bases and J by 9 bases, with 23 bases left in between. This CDR3 comprises 16 residues. The CDR3 loop reads CASSTPRRKGERPQHF. In DNA form, the CDR3 reads TGTGCCAGCAGTACACCTAGGCGGAAGGGGGAGCGGCCCCAGCATTTT.

The table lists this clonotype with many counts. The chain combines TRBV7-9 with TRBJ2-2, with TRBD2 as a possible D gene (6 bases). The CDR3 consists of 15 residues. V was pared by 3 bases and J by 4 bases, with 12 bases between. From germline, CDR1 is SEHNR and CDR2 FQNEAQ (reference sequence). CDR3 sequence (DNA): TGTGCCAGCAGCTTTGGCGGGATACCCACCGGGGAGCTGTTTTTT. Translating it yields CASSFGGIPTGELFF.

This clonotype was seen repeatedly, ten times or more. V gene TRBV20-1 combines with J gene TRBJ2-7, with TRBD1 matching over 9 bases. Germline V gene sequence: CDR1 DFQATT, CDR2 SNEGSKA (reference sequence). The CDR3 is made up of 14 amino acids. After removal of 6 bases from V and 2 bases from J, the junction contained 8 bases not matched to a gene. The CDR3 sequence is CSAIPGTGPYEQYF. For the CDR3, the DNA is TGCAGTGCGATCCCCGGGACAGGGCCCTACGAGCAGTACTTC.

This clonotype was detected ten times or more. V is TRBV11-3 and J is TRBJ1-1; no clear D. The CDR3 is made up of 13 amino acids. Germline V gene sequence: CDR1 SGHNT, CDR2 YENEEA. Trimming cost V 2 bases and J 3 bases, with 7 bases left between them. The CDR3 loop reads CASSLNSYTEAFF. Here the CDR3 DNA reads TGTGCCAGCAGCTTAAATTCCTACACTGAAGCTTTCTTT.

This clonotype was observed at least ten times. Just one base apart from a much larger clone, this may be a read error. The chain employs TRBV7-2 and TRBJ2-7, with 11 positions matching TRBD2. Germline V gene lookup returns CDR1 SGHTA and CDR2 FQGNSA. This CDR3 contains 15 residues. V trimming: 1 base; J trimming: 2 bases; junction bases outside the gene matches: 1. For the CDR3, the DNA is TGTGCCAGCAGCTTAGTAGCGGGAGGGGCCTACGAGCAGTACTTC. Its translation is CASSLVAGGAYEQYF.

This clonotype was counted at least ten times. J is TRBJ2-2 and V is TRBV6-5; possibly TRBD2 for D (6 bases). Germline CDR1 is MNHEY and CDR2 is SVGAGI. V was pared by 3 bases and J by 2 bases, with 10 bases between. This CDR3 is built from 15 residues. The CDR3 DNA is TGTGCCAGCAGTTATACTAGCCGAAACACCGGGGAGCTGTTTTTT. Amino acids: CASSYTSRNTGELFF.

Many counts were recorded for this clonotype. The V call is TRBV20-1, the J call TRBJ2-3, with 10 bases matching TRBD2. Germline V gene data show CDR1 as DFQATT and CDR2 as SNEGSKA (reference sequence). Trimming at V came to 5 bases and at J to 0 bases, leaving 2 bases not matched to a gene. The CDR3 loop spans 14 amino acids. The CDR3: CSAGTSVSTDTQYF. CDR3 in DNA: TGCAGTGCTGGGACTAGCGTAAGCACAGATACGCAGTATTTT.

This clonotype was seen ten or more times. This rearrangement joins TRBV21-1 to TRBJ2-1; whether TRBD1, the table's D call, matches the DNA was not checked. TRBV21-1 is recorded as a pseudogene. This CDR3 comprises 13 residues. CDR3 DNA: TGTGCCAGCTTTTGGGACAACTACAATGAGCAGTTCTTC. Protein sequence: CASFWDNYNEQFF.

The gene calls are TRBV28 and TRBJ2-7; 10 positions agree with TRBD1. CDR1 and CDR2 (germline): MDHEN, SYDVKM. The CDR3 length is 15 residues. Losses at the gene ends were 10 bases for V and 2 bases for J; bases not matched to a gene: 11. Here the CDR3 DNA reads TGTGCCACCTCGGGAACGGGACAGGGGCCCTACGAGCAGTACTTC. It encodes CATSGTGQGPYEQYF.

At least ten counts were recorded for this clonotype. The chain combines TRBV29-1 with TRBJ1-1; a weak D match, TRBD1 (6 bases). V lost 6 bases and J 1 base, leaving 21 bases between the germline ends. The CDR3 loop spans 16 amino acids. Germline CDR1 and CDR2: SQVTM and ANQGSEA. CDR3 in DNA: TGCAGCGTGGGATGGGGGGGGGCCGACGGGAACACTGAAGCTTTCTTT. Residues: CSVGWGGADGNTEAFF.

This clonotype was observed many times. The V gene is TRBV28, the J gene TRBJ2-7; D is unclear. There are 13 residues in the CDR3. Germline CDR1 MDHEN, CDR2 SYDVKM. Trimming left V 6 bases short and J 3 bases short, with 12 bases between. The CDR3 nucleotides are TGTGCCAGCAGGGTGGGATTATACTACGAGCAGTACTTC. Its protein product is CASRVGLYYEQYF.

This clonotype was seen repeatedly, ten times or more. The chain carries TRBV7-3 and TRBJ2-1; D may be TRBD2 (5 bases). This CDR3 comprises 13 residues. The V and J ends lost 0 bases and 5 bases respectively, with 5 bases between them. CDR1 SGHTA and CDR2 FQGTGA come from the germline V gene. CDR3 nucleotides: TGTGCCAGCAGCTTAACGGGAGACAATGAGCAGTTCTTC. The encoded protein is CASSLTGDNEQFF. The variable domain in full, completed from reference TRBV7-3 and TRBJ2-1, reads GAGVSQTPSNKVTEKGKYVELRCDPISGHTALYWYRQSLGQGPEFLIYFQGTGAADDSGLPNDRFFAVRPEGSVSTLKIQRTERGDSAVYLCASSLTGDNEQFFGPGTRLTVL.

The chain combines TRBV10-3 with TRBJ2-1, with D unclear. Germline CDR1 ENHRY, CDR2 SYGVKD. V dropped 4 bases and J dropped 12 bases, with 19 bases sitting between them. The CDR3 has 14 amino acids. DNA of the CDR3: TGTGCCATCAGTGCGTCGGGCCCAGCAGATACGCAGTTCTTC. Translating it yields CAISASGPADTQFF.

Ten or more counts support this clonotype. V is TRBV5-1 and J is TRBJ2-1, with TRBD2 as a possible D gene (7 bases). V was shortened by 2 bases and J by 9 bases, with 15 bases between the two germline ends. CDR3 length equals 14 residues. Germline V gene data show CDR1 as SGHRS and CDR2 as YFSETQ. The CDR3 DNA reads as TGCGCCAGCAGCTTTGGACAGTCGGGGGGTGAGCAGTTCTTC. Its protein product is CASSFGQSGGEQFF.

Ten or more counts support this clonotype. CDR3 nucleotide sequence: TGCAGTGCTAGAGACGCAGGGTTAAATGAAAAACTGTTTTTT. It yields the protein CSARDAGLNEKLFF. V and J are TRBV20-1 and TRBJ1-4, with D perhaps matching TRBD1 (5 bases). CDR1 DFQATT and CDR2 SNEGSKA come from the germline V gene (reference sequence). Trimming cost V 0 bases and J 5 bases, with 10 bases left between them. The CDR3 is 14 residues long.

This clonotype showed up many times. This rearrangement joins TRBV20-1 to TRBJ1-1, with TRBD1 identical over 8 bases. Germline-derived CDR1 and CDR2 are DFQATT and SNEGSKA (reference sequence). CDR3 size: 15 residues. V dropped 5 bases and J dropped 1; count of bases not matched to a gene: 9. The CDR3 here is CSAQGQGWGNTEAFF. The CDR3 DNA sequence: TGCAGTGCTCAAGGACAGGGATGGGGGAACACTGAAGCTTTCTTT.

The V call is TRBV20-1, the J call TRBJ2-7; perhaps TRBD2 as D (6 bases). CDR3 size: 14 residues. Germline values: CDR1 DFQATT, CDR2 SNEGSKA (reference sequence). V lost 0 bases and J 7 bases, leaving 16 bases between the germline ends. The DNA of the CDR3 is TGCAGTGCTAGAGATAGGGCGGGATGGGGGGAGCAGTACTTC. It translates to CSARDRAGWGEQYF.

This clonotype was detected ten times or more. The chain couples TRBV6-5 to TRBJ2-7; 8 bases align to TRBD2. V dropped 5 bases and J dropped 5; count of bases not matched to a gene: 20. The CDR3 runs 18 residues. From germline, CDR1 is MNHEY and CDR2 SVGAGI. The CDR3 loop is CASSRPNGSGRSSHEQYF. The CDR3 nucleotides are TGTGCCAGCAGTAGGCCGAACGGGAGCGGGAGATCTTCCCACGAGCAGTACTTC.

The chain joins TRBV7-2 to TRBJ2-3; D may be TRBD1 (5 bases). This CDR3 has 14 residues. Germline assignment: CDR1 SGHTA and CDR2 FQGNSA. V gave up 5 bases and J gave up 2 bases, with 11 bases separating them. DNA for the CDR3: TGTGCCAGCAGCCCCAGTGGGGCCACAGATACGCAGTATTTT. It specifies CASSPSGATDTQYF.

There are many counts of this clonotype. This sequence joins TRBV20-1 and TRBJ2-7, with TRBD2 as a possible D gene (6 bases). CDR3 length: 15 amino acids. Germline V CDR1 and CDR2: DFQATT, SNEGSKA (reference sequence). The V and J ends lost 5 bases and 2 bases respectively, with 19 bases between them. CDR3 in DNA: TGCAGTGCTGCGACTTCATCGGGACTTACCTACGAGCAGTACTTC. As protein: CSAATSSGLTYEQYF.

Ten or more counts support this clonotype. DNA of the CDR3: TGTGCCAGTAGTATAGCTAGGGATCAGCCCCAGCATTTT. Its translation is CASSIARDQPQHF. This chain links TRBV19 with TRBJ1-5; no clear D gene. CDR3 length equals 13 residues. V dropped 1 base and J dropped 5 bases, with 6 bases sitting between them. Germline CDR1 and CDR2: LNHDA and SQIVND (reference sequence).

This clonotype was seen repeatedly, ten times or more. This sequence joins TRBV4-1 and TRBJ2-3, with 10 bases that match TRBD2. The germline CDR1 and CDR2 sequences are MGHRA and YSYEKL. J was trimmed by 0 bases and V by 3 bases; bases with no gene match: 3. This CDR3 has 16 residues. For the CDR3, the DNA is TGCGCCAGCAGCCACCGAGCGGGAGGGAGCACAGATACGCAGTATTTT. The encoded protein is CASSHRAGGSTDTQYF.

This clonotype was observed many times. This sequence joins TRBV7-2 and TRBJ1-3, with D uncertain. The CDR3 extends over 15 amino acids. V was shortened by 2 bases and J by 1 base, with 9 bases between the two germline ends. Germline V gene sequence: CDR1 SGHTA, CDR2 FQGNSA. CDR3 sequence (DNA): TGTGCCAGCAGCTTAACTCTAGCTTCTGGAAACACCATATATTTT. It encodes CASSLTLASGNTIYF.

This clonotype was counted many times. V usage is TRBV7-2 and J usage is TRBJ2-3; 10 bases map to TRBD2. In germline, CDR1 is SGHTA, CDR2 FQGNSA. The CDR3 consists of 15 residues. The V and J ends lost 5 bases and 1 base, in that order; junction bases with no gene match: 3. This chain's CDR3 is CASSKLAGRTDTQYF. The CDR3 bases are TGTGCCAGCAGCAAACTAGCGGGACGCACAGATACGCAGTATTTT.

V is TRBV7-2 and J is TRBJ2-5; no clear D. The CDR3 has 13 amino acids. V was pared by 8 bases and J by 1 base, with 11 bases between. CDR1 and CDR2 (germline): SGHTA, FQGNSA. The CDR3 DNA sequence: TGTGCCAGCTCCTTTGGATTCCAAGAGACCCAGTACTTC. This gives the protein CASSFGFQETQYF.

This clonotype was observed a handful of times. The chain recombines TRBV18 with TRBJ2-7, with D possibly being TRBD2 (5 bases). The CDR3 extends over 16 amino acids. CDR1 is KGHSH, CDR2 LQKENI, per germline. V was shortened by 2 bases and J by 1 base, with 15 bases between the two germline ends. CDR3 bases: TGTGCCAGCTCACCAGGCTCAAGCGGCTCTTCCTACGAGCAGTACTTC. Its protein is CASSPGSSGSSYEQYF.

This clonotype appeared many times. The chain is built from TRBV29-1 and TRBJ1-2, with a weak D call TRBD1 (5 bases). CDR3 length: 15 residues. V dropped 4 bases and J dropped 0 bases, with 15 bases sitting between them. The germline V gene encodes CDR1 SQVTM and CDR2 ANQGSEA. CDR3 loop: CSVARSGSTNYGYTF. The CDR3 nucleotides read TGCAGCGTTGCCCGTTCAGGGAGTACTAACTATGGCTACACCTTC.